The TCR beta chain under discussion was sequenced for a study of cytomegalovirus exposure and HLA in healthy donors. For the study at large: Earlier results showed roughly 120 million unique TCR beta sequences derived from 150 million to 200 million T cells.

Both 60 Vbeta primers and 13 Jbeta primers went into the PCR. Some clones are missing from TCRdb's copy, which holds only in-frame ones; the method was immunoSEQ multiplex PCR. The repertoire holds about 100,000 clones, with approximately 70% as singletons. Study findings and constraints: In a later analysis, common viral pathogens appeared linked to several of the most significant clusters. TRBV6-2, TRBV6-3 and other indistinguishable V segments were excluded.

This CDR3 is 15 amino acids long. Per the germline V gene, CDR1 is SGHDN and CDR2 is FVKESK. The V gene end was trimmed by 5 bases and the J gene end by 2 bases; junction bases not matched to a gene: 3. Those who donated were healthy bone marrow donors. Points on this clone: What it binds is not known.

The sequencing sample was made of PBMCs. The chain links TRBV14 to TRBJ2-3; 11 nucleotides match TRBD2. The receptor was isolated from a woman between 18 and 30 years old in good health and CMV-seropositive. The CDR3 sequence: CASSRTSGSTDTQYF. Here the CDR3 DNA reads TGTGCCAGCAGCAGGACTAGCGGGTCCACAGATACGCAGTATTTT.